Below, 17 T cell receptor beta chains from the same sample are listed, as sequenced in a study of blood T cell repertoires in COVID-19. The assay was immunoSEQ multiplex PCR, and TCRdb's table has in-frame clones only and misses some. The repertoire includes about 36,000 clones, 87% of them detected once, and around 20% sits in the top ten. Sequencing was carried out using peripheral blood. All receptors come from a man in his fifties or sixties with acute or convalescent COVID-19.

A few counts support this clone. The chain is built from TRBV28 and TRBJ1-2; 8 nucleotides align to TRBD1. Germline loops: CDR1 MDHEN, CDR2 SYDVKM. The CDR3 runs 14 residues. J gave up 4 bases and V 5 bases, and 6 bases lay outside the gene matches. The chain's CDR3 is CASSPGTGAYGYTF. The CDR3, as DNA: TGTGCCAGCAGTCCCGGGACAGGAGCCTATGGCTACACCTTC.

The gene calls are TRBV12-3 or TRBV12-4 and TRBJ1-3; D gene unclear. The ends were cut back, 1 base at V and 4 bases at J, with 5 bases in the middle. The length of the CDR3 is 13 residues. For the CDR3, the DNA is TGTGCCAGCAGTTTAGATATAGGAAACACCATATATTTT. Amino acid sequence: CASSLDIGNTIYF.

The CDR3 DNA reads TGTGCCAGTGAGCAAGCGGCGAGCTCCTACAATGAGCAGTTCTTC. Its protein product is CASEQAASSYNEQFF. This chain links TRBV19 with TRBJ2-1; D is possibly TRBD2 (5 bases). CDR1 is LNHDA and CDR2 is SQIVND in the germline V gene (reference sequence). The CDR3 loop spans 15 amino acids. V was trimmed by 8 bases and J by 0 bases, leaving 14 bases between them. Full variable domain (outside the CDR3, taken from reference TRBV19 and TRBJ2-1): DGGITQSPKYLFRKEGQNVTLSCEQNLNHDAMYWYRQDPGQGLRLIYYSQIVNDFQKGDIAEGYSVSREKKESFPLTVTSAQKNPTAFYLCASEQAASSYNEQFFGPGTRLTVL.

CDR3 region: CASSPGTSANNEQFF. CDR3 DNA sequence: TGTGCCAGCTCACCAGGGACTAGCGCTAACAATGAGCAGTTCTTC. The chain recombines TRBV18 with TRBJ2-1; 10 bases fit TRBD2. Looked up from germline, CDR1 is KGHSH and CDR2 is LQKENI. Trimming took 2 bases from V and 5 from J; bases not matched to a gene: 3. The CDR3 runs to 15 residues. The whole variable domain, remainder taken from reference TRBV18 and TRBJ2-1, is NAGVMQNPRHLVRRRGQEARLRCSPMKGHSHVYWYRQLPEEGLKFMVYLQKENIIDESGMPKERFSAEFPKEGPSILRIQQVVRGDSAAYFCASSPGTSANNEQFFGPGTRLTVL.

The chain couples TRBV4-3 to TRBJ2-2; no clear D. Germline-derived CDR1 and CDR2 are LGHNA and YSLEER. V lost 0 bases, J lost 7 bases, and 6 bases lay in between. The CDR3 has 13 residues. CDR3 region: CASSQDRGGELFF. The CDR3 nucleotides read TGCGCCAGCAGCCAAGATCGAGGCGGGGAGCTGTTTTTT.

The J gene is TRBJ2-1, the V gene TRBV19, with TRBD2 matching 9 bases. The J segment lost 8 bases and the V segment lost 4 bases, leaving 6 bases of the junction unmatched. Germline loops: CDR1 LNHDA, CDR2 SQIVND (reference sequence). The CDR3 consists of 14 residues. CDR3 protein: CASSKAGGYHEQFF. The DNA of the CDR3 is TGTGCCAGTAGTAAAGCGGGAGGTTACCATGAGCAGTTCTTC.

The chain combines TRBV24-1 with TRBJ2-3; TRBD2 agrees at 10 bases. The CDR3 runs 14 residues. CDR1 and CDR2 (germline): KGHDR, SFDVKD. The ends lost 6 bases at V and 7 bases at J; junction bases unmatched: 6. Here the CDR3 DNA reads TGTGCCACCAGTACTAGCGGGGTTAAGAATACGCAGTATTTT. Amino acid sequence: CATSTSGVKNTQYF.

CDR3 nucleotide sequence: TGTGCCAGCAGCTCGACAGTCAACTCTGGAAACACCATATATTTT. It yields the protein CASSSTVNSGNTIYF. The genes are TRBV7-9 and TRBJ1-3; a weak D match, TRBD1 (5 bases). V was clipped by 4 bases and J by 0 bases, with 10 bases between them. CDR1 is SEHNR and CDR2 is FQNEAQ in the germline V gene (reference sequence). This CDR3 spans 15 amino acids. The complete variable domain, with remaining parts taken from reference TRBV7-9 and TRBJ1-3, reads DTGVSQNPRHKITKRGQNVTFRCDPISEHNRLYWYRQTLGQGPEFLTYFQNEAQLEKSRLLSDRFSAERPKGSFSTLEIQRTEQGDSAMYLCASSSTVNSGNTIYFGEGSWLTVV.

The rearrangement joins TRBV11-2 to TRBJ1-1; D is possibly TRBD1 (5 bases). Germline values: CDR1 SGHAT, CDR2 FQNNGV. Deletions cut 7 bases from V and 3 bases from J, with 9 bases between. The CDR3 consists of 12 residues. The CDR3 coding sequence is TGTGCCAGCAACGGACAATACACTGAAGCTTTCTTT. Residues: CASNGQYTEAFF.

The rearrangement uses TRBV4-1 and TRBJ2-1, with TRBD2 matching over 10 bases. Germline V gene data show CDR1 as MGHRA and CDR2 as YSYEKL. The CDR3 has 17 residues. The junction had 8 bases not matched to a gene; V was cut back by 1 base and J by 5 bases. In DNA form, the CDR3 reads TGCGCCAGCAGCCAAGGGAGAGGACTAGCGGTCAACAATGAGCAGTTCTTC. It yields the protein CASSQGRGLAVNNEQFF.

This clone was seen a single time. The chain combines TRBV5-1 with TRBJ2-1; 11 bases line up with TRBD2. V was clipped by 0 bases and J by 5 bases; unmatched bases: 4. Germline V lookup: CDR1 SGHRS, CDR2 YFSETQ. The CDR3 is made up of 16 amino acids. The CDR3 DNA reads TGCGCCAGCAGCTTGGGAGGGACTAGCGGCAACAATGAGCAGTTCTTC. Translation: CASSLGGTSGNNEQFF.

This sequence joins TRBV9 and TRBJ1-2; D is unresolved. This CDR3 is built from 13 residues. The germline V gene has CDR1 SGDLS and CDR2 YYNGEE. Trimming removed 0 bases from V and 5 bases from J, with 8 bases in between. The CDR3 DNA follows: TGTGCCAGCAGCGTAGACCTGAGGTATGGCTACACCTTC. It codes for CASSVDLRYGYTF.

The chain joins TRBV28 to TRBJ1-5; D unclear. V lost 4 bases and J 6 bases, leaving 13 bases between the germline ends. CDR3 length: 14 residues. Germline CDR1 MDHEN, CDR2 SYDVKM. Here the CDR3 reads CASSSASGTQPQHF. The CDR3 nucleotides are TGTGCCAGCAGTTCGGCGTCAGGAACTCAGCCCCAGCATTTT.

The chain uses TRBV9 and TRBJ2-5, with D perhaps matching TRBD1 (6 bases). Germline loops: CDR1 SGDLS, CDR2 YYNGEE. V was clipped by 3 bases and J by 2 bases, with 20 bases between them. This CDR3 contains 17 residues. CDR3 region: CASSAGRGLGAQETQYF. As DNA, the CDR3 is TGTGCCAGCAGCGCGGGACGGGGCTTGGGGGCTCAAGAGACCCAGTACTTC.

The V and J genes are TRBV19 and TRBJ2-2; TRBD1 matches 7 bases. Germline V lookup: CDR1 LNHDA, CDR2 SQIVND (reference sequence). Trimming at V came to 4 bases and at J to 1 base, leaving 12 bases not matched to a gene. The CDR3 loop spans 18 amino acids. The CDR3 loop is CASSKRSFGTENTGELFF. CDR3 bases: TGTGCCAGTAGTAAGAGGTCGTTCGGGACAGAGAACACCGGGGAGCTGTTTTTT.

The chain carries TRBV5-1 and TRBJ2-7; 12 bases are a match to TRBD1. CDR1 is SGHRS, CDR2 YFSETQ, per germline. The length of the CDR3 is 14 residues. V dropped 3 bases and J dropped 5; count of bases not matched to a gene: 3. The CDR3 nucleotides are TGCGCCAGCAGCTCGGGACAGGGGGCCCACGAGCAGTACTTC. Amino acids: CASSSGQGAHEQYF.

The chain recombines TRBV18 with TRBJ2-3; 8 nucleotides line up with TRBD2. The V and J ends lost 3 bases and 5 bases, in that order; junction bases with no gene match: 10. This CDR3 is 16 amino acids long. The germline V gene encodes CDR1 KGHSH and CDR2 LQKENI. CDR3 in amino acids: CASSPGVAGSGDTQYF. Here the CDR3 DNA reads TGTGCCAGCTCACCGGGAGTAGCGGGAAGTGGAGATACGCAGTATTTT.